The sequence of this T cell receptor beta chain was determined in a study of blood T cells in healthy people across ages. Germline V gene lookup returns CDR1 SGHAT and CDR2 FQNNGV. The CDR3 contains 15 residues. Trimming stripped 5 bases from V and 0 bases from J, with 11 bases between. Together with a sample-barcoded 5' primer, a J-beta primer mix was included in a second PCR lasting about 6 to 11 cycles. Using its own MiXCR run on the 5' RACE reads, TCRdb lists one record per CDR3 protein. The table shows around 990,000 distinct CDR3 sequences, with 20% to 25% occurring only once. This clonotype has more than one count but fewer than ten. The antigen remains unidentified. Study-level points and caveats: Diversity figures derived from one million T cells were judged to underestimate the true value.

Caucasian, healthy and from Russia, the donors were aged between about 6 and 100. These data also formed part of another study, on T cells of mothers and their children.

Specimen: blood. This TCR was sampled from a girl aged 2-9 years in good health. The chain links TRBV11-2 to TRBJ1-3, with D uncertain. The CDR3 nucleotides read TGTGCCAGCAGCCGGAACACCAACTCTGGAAACACCATATATTTT. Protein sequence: CASSRNTNSGNTIYF.